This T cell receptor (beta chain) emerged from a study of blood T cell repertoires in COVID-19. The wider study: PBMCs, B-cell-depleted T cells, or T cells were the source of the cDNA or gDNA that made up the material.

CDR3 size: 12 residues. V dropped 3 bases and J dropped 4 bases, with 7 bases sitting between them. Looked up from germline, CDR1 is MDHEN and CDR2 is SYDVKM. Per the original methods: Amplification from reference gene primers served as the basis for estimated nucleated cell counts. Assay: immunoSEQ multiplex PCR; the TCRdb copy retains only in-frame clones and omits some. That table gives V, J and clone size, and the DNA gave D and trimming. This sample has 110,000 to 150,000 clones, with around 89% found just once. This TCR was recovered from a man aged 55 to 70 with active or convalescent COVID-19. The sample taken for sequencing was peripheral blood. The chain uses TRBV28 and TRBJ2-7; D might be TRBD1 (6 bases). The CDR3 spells CASSFGQYEQYF. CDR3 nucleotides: TGTGCCAGCAGTTTCGGACAGTACGAGCAGTACTTC.